These 10 T cell receptor beta chains came from one sample sequenced in a study of T cell repertoires and Cas9 in healthy adults. TCRdb's copy holds only in-frame clones and misses some; the assay was immunoSEQ multiplex PCR. In the table there are about 22,000 clones, 85% to 95% of which are singletons. The sample was CD4+ effector T cells (CD127+, CD25-, CD137-, CD154-) from PBMCs; culture status not recorded. The receptors stem from a human donor in good health.

V and J are TRBV4-2 and TRBJ2-2, with D unresolved. This CDR3 comprises 15 residues. Between the trimmed V and J ends, which lost 5 bases and 4 bases, there was a span of 14 bases. CDR1 is LGHNA, CDR2 YNFKEQ, per germline. The CDR3 DNA is TGTGCCAGCAGCTTTAGCAGCCCCCTCACCGGGGAGCTGTTTTTT. Translated: CASSFSSPLTGELFF.

J is TRBJ1-2 and V is TRBV6-1, with 7 bases identical to TRBD1. Germline trimming cut 7 bases from V and 5 bases from J; bases unmatched to any gene: 10. CDR1 is MNHNS and CDR2 is SASEGT in the germline V gene. This CDR3 spans 14 amino acids. CDR3 DNA: TGTGCCAGCAACCTAGGGGGCATTAAATATGGCTACACCTTC. This sequence encodes CASNLGGIKYGYTF.

The chain couples TRBV7-9 to TRBJ2-2; maybe TRBD1 (5 bases). The CDR3 contains 13 residues. Trimming took off 5 bases at V and 6 bases at J, with 10 bases between the two ends. Germline loops: CDR1 SEHNR, CDR2 FQNEAQ (reference sequence). The CDR3 DNA is TGTGCCAGCAGCGAGGCAGGGCCCGGGGAGCTGTTTTTT. The encoded protein is CASSEAGPGELFF.

The chain uses TRBV4-3 and TRBJ2-1; 11 bases line up with TRBD2. The CDR3 spans 18 residues. Looked up from germline, CDR1 is LGHNA and CDR2 is YSLEER. V gave up 0 bases and J gave up 1 base; unmatched junction bases: 5. The DNA for the CDR3 is TGCGCCAGCAGCCAAGATCAGCTAGCGGGAGGATCCTACAATGAGCAGTTCTTC. The encoded protein is CASSQDQLAGGSYNEQFF.

The rearrangement links TRBV6-4 to TRBJ2-3; D gene ambiguous. The CDR3 consists of 14 residues. Trimming removed 6 bases from V and 0 bases from J, with 10 bases in between. Germline lookup yields CDR1 MRHNA and CDR2 SNTAGT. CDR3 DNA: TGTGCCAGCAGCAGCGTGAGTAGCACAGATACGCAGTATTTT. Translation gives CASSSVSSTDTQYF.

The V call is TRBV4-3, the J call TRBJ1-2, with D perhaps matching TRBD1 (5 bases). CDR1 and CDR2 from the germline V gene are LGHNA and YSLEER. This CDR3 comprises 17 residues. Trimming left V 0 bases short and J 1 base short, with 15 bases between. CDR3 sequence: CASSQDDTQGVNYGYTF. DNA for the CDR3: TGCGCCAGCAGCCAAGACGATACGCAGGGAGTTAACTATGGCTACACCTTC.

The V gene is TRBV7-2, the J gene TRBJ1-3; the match to TRBD1 covers 8 bases. Germline CDR1 and CDR2: SGHTA and FQGNSA. Trimming at V came to 1 base and at J to 3 bases, leaving 2 bases not matched to a gene. The CDR3 runs 15 residues. The CDR3 is CASSLVTGGGNTIYF. The CDR3 DNA reads as TGTGCCAGCAGCTTAGTAACAGGGGGTGGAAACACCATATATTTT.

V and J are TRBV11-3 and TRBJ2-2, with D unresolved. Germline CDR1 is SGHNT and CDR2 is YENEEA. There are 17 residues in the CDR3. The V end was cut by 1 base, the J end by 3 bases, with 15 bases between. The CDR3 here is CASSLGPRVEYTGELFF. The CDR3 DNA reads TGTGCCAGCAGCTTAGGCCCCCGAGTCGAATACACCGGGGAGCTGTTTTTT.

The gene calls are TRBV30 and TRBJ2-1; 10 nucleotides line up with TRBD1. The V and J ends lost 1 base and 4 bases, in that order; junction bases with no gene match: 4. This CDR3 has 15 residues. Germline V lookup: CDR1 GTSNPN, CDR2 SVGIG (reference sequence). In DNA, the CDR3 is TGTGCCTGGAGTGCTGGACAGGGGGAATACAATGAGCAGTTCTTC. Translated: CAWSAGQGEYNEQFF.

V usage is TRBV5-1 and J usage is TRBJ2-1, with D unclear. V was pared by 0 bases and J by 2 bases, with 3 bases between. The CDR3 covers 13 residues. The germline V gene has CDR1 SGHRS and CDR2 YFSETQ. CDR3 bases: TGCGCCAGCAGCTTGGTGCCCTACAATGAGCAGTTCTTC. It specifies CASSLVPYNEQFF.